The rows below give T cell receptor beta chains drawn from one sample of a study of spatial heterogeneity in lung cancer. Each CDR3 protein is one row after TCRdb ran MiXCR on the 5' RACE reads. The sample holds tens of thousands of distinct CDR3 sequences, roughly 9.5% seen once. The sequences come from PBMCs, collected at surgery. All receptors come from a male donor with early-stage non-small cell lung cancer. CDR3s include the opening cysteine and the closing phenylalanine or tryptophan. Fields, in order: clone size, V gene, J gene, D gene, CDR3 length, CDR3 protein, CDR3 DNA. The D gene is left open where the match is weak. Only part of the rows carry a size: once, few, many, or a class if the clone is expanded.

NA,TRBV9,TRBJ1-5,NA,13,CASSVGPNQPQHF,TGTGCCAGCAGCGTCGGGCCCAATCAGCCCCAGCATTTT
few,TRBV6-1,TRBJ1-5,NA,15,CASSEVQGLAQPQHF,TGTGCCAGCAGTGAAGTCCAGGGGTTAGCTCAGCCCCAGCATTTT
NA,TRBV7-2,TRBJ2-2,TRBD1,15,CASRRGLAVTGELFF,TGTGCCAGCAGGAGGGGGCTAGCCGTAACCGGGGAGCTGTTTTTT
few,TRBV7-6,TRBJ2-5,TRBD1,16,CASSSLRDRGSETQYF,TGTGCCAGCAGCTCCTTGCGGGACAGGGGATCAGAGACCCAGTACTTC
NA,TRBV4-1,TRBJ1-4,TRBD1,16,CASSQETGGLNEKLFF,TGCGCCAGCAGCCAAGAGACAGGGGGTCTTAATGAAAAACTGTTTTTT
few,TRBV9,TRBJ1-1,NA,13,CASSVGGSGDAFF,TGTGCCAGCAGCGTAGGAGGCTCAGGCGACGCTTTCTTT
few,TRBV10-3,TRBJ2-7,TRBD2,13,CAMGTSGPYEQYF,TGTGCCATGGGGACTAGCGGACCCTACGAGCAGTACTTC
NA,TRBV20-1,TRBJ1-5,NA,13,CSARQGWNQPQHF,TGCAGTGCTAGACAGGGTTGGAATCAGCCCCAGCATTTT
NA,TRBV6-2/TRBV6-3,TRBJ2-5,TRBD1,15,CASSYRTGDQETQYF,TGTGCCAGCAGTTACCGGACAGGGGATCAAGAGACCCAGTACTTC
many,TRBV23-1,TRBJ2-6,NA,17,CASSQRIRGRGANVLTF,TGCGCCAGCAGTCAAAGGATACGGGGGCGTGGGGCCAACGTCCTGACTTTC
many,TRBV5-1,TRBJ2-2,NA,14,CASSPQGNTGELFF,TGCGCCAGCAGCCCGCAGGGGAACACCGGGGAGCTGTTTTTT
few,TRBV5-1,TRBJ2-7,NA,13,CASRRDSSYEQYF,TGCGCCAGCAGGCGGGACAGCTCCTACGAGCAGTACTTC
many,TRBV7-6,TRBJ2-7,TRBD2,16,CASSSLPSGGPSEQYF,TGTGCCAGCAGCTCCCTCCCTAGCGGGGGCCCGTCGGAGCAGTACTTC
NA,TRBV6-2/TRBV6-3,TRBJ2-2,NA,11,CASSLGLGLFF,TGTGCCAGCAGTTTAGGGTTGGGGCTGTTTTTT
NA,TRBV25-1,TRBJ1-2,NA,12,CASSERDYGYTF,TGTGCCAGCAGTGAACGTGACTATGGCTACACCTTC
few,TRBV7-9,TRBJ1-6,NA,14,CASSHNLRESPLHF,TGTGCCAGCAGCCATAACCTCAGGGAATCACCCCTCCACTTT
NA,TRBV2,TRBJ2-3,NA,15,CASISTTSSTDTQYF,TGTGCCAGCATTTCGACCACTAGCAGCACAGATACGCAGTATTTT
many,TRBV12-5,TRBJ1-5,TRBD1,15,CASGPDRALEQPQHF,TGTGCTAGTGGACCCGACAGGGCTTTGGAGCAGCCCCAGCATTTT
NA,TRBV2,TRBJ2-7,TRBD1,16,CASRLSLGTGMDEQYF,TGTGCCAGCAGGCTCTCCCTCGGGACAGGGATGGACGAGCAGTACTTC
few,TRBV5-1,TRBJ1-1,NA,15,CASSPWVGRNTEAFF,TGCGCCAGCAGCCCTTGGGTAGGACGGAACACTGAAGCTTTCTTT
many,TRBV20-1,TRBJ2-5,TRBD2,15,CSARSGSGGQETQYF,TGCAGTGCTAGGAGCGGGAGCGGGGGTCAAGAGACCCAGTACTTC
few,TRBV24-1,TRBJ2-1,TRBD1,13,CATSNTGGLEQFF,TGTGCCACCAGTAATACAGGGGGCCTTGAGCAGTTCTTC
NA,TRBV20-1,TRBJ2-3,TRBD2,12,CSAIAGQDTQYF,TGCAGTGCTATAGCGGGACAAGATACGCAGTATTTT
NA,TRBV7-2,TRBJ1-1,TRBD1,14,CASSLQGQRGEAFF,TGTGCCAGCAGCTTACAGGGACAGAGGGGTGAAGCTTTCTTT
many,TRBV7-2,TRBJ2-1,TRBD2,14,CASSTGLLYNEQFF,TGTGCCAGCAGCACGGGACTACTTTACAATGAGCAGTTCTTC
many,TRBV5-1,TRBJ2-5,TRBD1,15,CASSLPGQGEETQYF,TGCGCCAGCAGCTTACCGGGACAGGGGGAAGAGACCCAGTACTTC
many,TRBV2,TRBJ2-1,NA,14,CASSPGRLYNEQFF,TGTGCCAGCAGTCCGGGACGCCTATACAATGAGCAGTTCTTC
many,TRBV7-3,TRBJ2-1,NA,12,CASSRYDNEQFF,TGTGCCAGCAGCCGATACGACAATGAGCAGTTCTTC
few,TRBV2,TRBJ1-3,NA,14,CASSNGDSGNTIYF,TGTGCCAGCTCAAATGGGGACTCTGGAAACACCATATATTTT
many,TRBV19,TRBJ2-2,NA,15,CASTQDSGWTGELFF,TGTGCCAGTACCCAGGACAGTGGTTGGACCGGGGAGCTGTTTTTT
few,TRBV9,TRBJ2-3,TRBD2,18,CASSVFGPGTSGEDTQYF,TGTGCCAGCAGCGTTTTTGGTCCCGGGACTAGCGGGGAAGATACGCAGTATTTT
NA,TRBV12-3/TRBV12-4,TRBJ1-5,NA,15,CASSPLVAGVQPQHF,TGTGCCAGCAGTCCTCTGGTCGCGGGCGTTCAGCCCCAGCATTTT
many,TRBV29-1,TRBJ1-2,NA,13,CSVEASGGYGYTF,TGCAGCGTTGAAGCCTCAGGAGGCTATGGCTACACCTTC
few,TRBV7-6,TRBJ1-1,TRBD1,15,CASSLEGTGWTEAFF,TGTGCCAGCAGCTTAGAGGGGACAGGATGGACTGAAGCTTTCTTT
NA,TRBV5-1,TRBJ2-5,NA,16,CASSPQVGQTRETQYF,TGCGCCAGCAGCCCCCAGGTGGGCCAAACGAGGGAGACCCAGTACTTC
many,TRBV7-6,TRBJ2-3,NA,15,CASSFEGGLTDTQYF,TGTGCCAGCAGCTTTGAGGGAGGTTTGACAGATACGCAGTATTTT
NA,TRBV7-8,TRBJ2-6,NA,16,CASSLRLSSGANVLTF,TGTGCCAGCAGCCTCAGACTGAGCTCTGGGGCCAACGTCCTGACTTTC
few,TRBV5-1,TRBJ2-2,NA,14,CASTSGGNTGELFF,TGCGCCAGCACCAGCGGAGGGAACACCGGGGAGCTGTTTTTT
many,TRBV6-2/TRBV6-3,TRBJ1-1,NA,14,CASSYVGGNTEAFF,TGTGCCAGCAGTTACGTCGGCGGGAACACTGAAGCTTTCTTT